This TCR beta chain derives from a study of CD8+CD57+ T cells in acquired aplastic anemia. Study in general: Yields of DNA that came from sorted CD4+ and CD8+ cells averaged roughly 3 ug. Whole-study results and caveats: Between patients and controls, CD8+ Simpson's diversity did not vary significantly.

Germline assignment: CDR1 DFQATT and CDR2 SNEGSKA (reference sequence). The ends were cut back, 8 bases at V and 4 bases at J, with 11 bases in the middle. The CDR3 runs to 12 residues. Profiling of TCR beta VDJ combinations and CDR3 sequences used genomic DNA as template. TCRdb re-derived calls from the reads in MiXCR, one entry per CDR3 protein. Altogether fewer than 250,000 distinct CDR3 sequences are present, about 53% being singletons, with the ten largest covering approximately 15%. This clonotype was detected ten times or more. Its antigen is unidentified. Sequencing used sorted CD4+, CD8+, or CD8+CD57+ T cells (not recorded which) from PBMCs. The chain carries TRBV20-1 and TRBJ1-4; D is possibly TRBD1 (6 bases). The clonotype was recovered from a human donor in good health, serving as a control. The DNA for the CDR3 is TGCAGTACGGGGGCGGGTAATGAAAAACTGTTTTTT. Translated: CSTGAGNEKLFF.